This T cell receptor (beta chain) originates from a study of T cell responses to AZD1222 COVID-19 vaccine. The V segment lost 5 bases and the J segment 1 base; nucleotides outside the gene matches: 6. The CDR3 is 15 amino acids. Germline loops: CDR1 LNHNV, CDR2 YYDKDF (reference sequence). Assay used: immunoSEQ multiplex PCR; TCRdb lists only in-frame clones, some missing. The sample contains about 170,000 clones, more than 90% of which appear only once. The chain recombines TRBV15 with TRBJ1-1; TRBD1 aligns across 8 bases. The sequenced sample was peripheral blood, obtained on day 0 of AZD1222 vaccination. The sequence was obtained from an adult in good health. The CDR3 loop reads CATSYYDRGNTEAFF. The CDR3 DNA is TGTGCCACCAGCTACTACGACAGGGGGAACACTGAAGCTTTCTTT.